This TCR beta chain was found in a study of shared clonotypes between healthy human individuals. Sequencing used immunoSEQ multiplex PCR; TCRdb keeps in-frame clones, though not all of them. The table records about 1,500,000 clones, approximately 96% of them present only once. This clone was detected only once. This clonotype was obtained from a young man in good health. The specimen was naive CD4+ T cells sorted from blood. Indicated subset: CD45RA+ positively selected.

The CDR3 bases are TGTGCCAGTAGTATGGGACCTGTGGATACGCAGTATTTT. Its protein product is CASSMGPVDTQYF. This sequence joins TRBV19 and TRBJ2-3; D could derive from TRBD1 or TRBD2 (5 bases each). The CDR3 is 13 residues long. Germline V gives CDR1 LNHDA, CDR2 SQIVND (reference sequence). Trimming took off 3 bases at V and 6 bases at J, with 10 bases between the two ends.